This T cell receptor beta chain was captured in a study of cytomegalovirus exposure and HLA in healthy donors. Study-wide results and caveats: Overall, roughly 150 TCR beta chains were annotated as cytomegalovirus-associated. Rarity marked most TCR sequences, yet some public TCRs occurred in many donors. An analysis done earlier found most TCR beta V segments productive about 87% or about 30% of the time. An analysis was carried out later, and it reportedly showed fewer N-insertions in an Asian-associated ancestry cluster than the approximately 700-donor mean.

This CDR3 region has 15 residues. The germline V gene has CDR1 SSHAT and CDR2 FNYEAQ (reference sequence). Primers: 60 Vbeta forward and 13 Jbeta reverse. The repertoire was sequenced with immunoSEQ multiplex PCR; TCRdb's copy has only in-frame clones and lacks some. The data include around 50,000 clones; the top ten clones carry around 17%. Of note for this clone: Antigen unknown. At one boundary the junction diverges from the germline segment, which might be a read error.

This chain joins TRBV7-7 and TRBJ2-1; TRBD1 matches at 12 bases. The material sequenced was PBMCs. The sequence derives from a male donor in good health and CMV-seronegative. CDR3 protein: CASSRDRGQNNEQFF. CDR3 DNA: TGTGCTAGCAGCCGGGACAGGGGGCAGAACAATGAGCAGTTCTTC.